The clone carrying this TCR beta chain was observed a handful of times. As yet, its antigen is unknown. An end of the junction does not agree with germline; a read error may underlie this. This CDR3 is 15 amino acids long. CDR1 SGHNT and CDR2 YYREEE come from the germline V gene (reference sequence). These data are taken from a study of tumour-infiltrating T cells in Burkitt lymphoma. Study details: Patients covered every epidemiological subtype of Burkitt lymphoma. Repertoire clonality predicted overall and progression-free survival. Study-level points and caveats: Several public clonotypes recurred in numerous Burkitt lymphoma patients.

Some clones are missing from TCRdb's copy, which holds only in-frame ones; the method was immunoSEQ multiplex PCR. The table records more than 40,000 clones, 30% to 40% of them present only once. The material sequenced was tumor tissue. This receptor was taken from a human donor with Burkitt lymphoma. The chain combines TRBV5-4 with TRBJ2-3; no firm D call. CDR3 sequence reads: CASSLEAGRTDTQCF. The CDR3 region has the DNA TGTGCCAGCAGCTTGGAGGCCGGCCGCACAGATACGCAGTGTTTT.